A single sample gave rise to the 29 T cell receptor beta chains below, sequenced in a study of cytomegalovirus exposure and HLA in healthy donors. The PCR was carried out with 60 Vbeta primers and 13 Jbeta primers. The protocol was immunoSEQ multiplex PCR, while the TCRdb copy is restricted to in-frame clones and leaves out a portion. The data contain approximately 200,000 clones, about four fifths of them singletons. Material: PBMCs. The receptors shown here come from a man younger than 45 in good health and CMV-seropositive.

This clone was counted between two and nine times. The chain has TRBV6-5 and TRBJ1-2, with TRBD1 matching 8 bases. Losses at the gene ends were 4 bases for V and 2 bases for J; bases not matched to a gene: 9. Germline CDR1 MNHEY, CDR2 SVGAGI. This CDR3 comprises 16 residues. DNA for the CDR3: TGTGCCAGCAGTTCCCCGGCAGGGGGCTTGAACTATGGCTACACCTTC. Encoded protein: CASSSPAGGLNYGYTF.

The sample holds a few counts of this clone. The chain uses TRBV9 and TRBJ2-3; 12 bases map to TRBD2. The CDR3 sequence is 16 residues long. The trim removed 3 bases at V and 0 bases at J, leaving 2 bases unmatched. Germline-derived CDR1 and CDR2 are SGDLS and YYNGEE. CDR3 sequence: CASSALAGGSTDTQYF. CDR3 sequence (DNA): TGTGCCAGCAGCGCCCTAGCGGGAGGGAGCACAGATACGCAGTATTTT.

The rearrangement joins TRBV15 to TRBJ2-1; perhaps TRBD2 as D (6 bases). V was trimmed by 8 bases and J by 2 bases, leaving 10 bases between them. CDR1 is LNHNV, CDR2 YYDKDF, per germline (reference sequence). The CDR3 is 13 amino acids. This CDR3 is CATAREAYNEQFF. The CDR3 bases are TGTGCCACCGCCAGGGAGGCCTACAATGAGCAGTTCTTC.

The chain uses TRBV10-3 and TRBJ1-2, with a weak D call TRBD1 (5 bases). V was pared by 6 bases and J by 9 bases, with 8 bases between. CDR1 is ENHRY and CDR2 is SYGVKD in the germline V gene. CDR3 length: 10 residues. CDR3 DNA sequence: TGTGCCATCAGGGGGCAAAGCTACACCTTC. It codes for CAIRGQSYTF.

This chain uses TRBV9 with TRBJ2-5; 7 bases are shared with TRBD2. Germline V gene sequence: CDR1 SGDLS, CDR2 YYNGEE. J was trimmed by 5 bases and V by 3 bases; bases with no gene match: 16. This CDR3 has 17 amino acids. CDR3: CASSAGLEASLRETQYF. CDR3 sequence (DNA): TGTGCCAGCAGCGCCGGACTAGAAGCTTCGCTTCGGGAGACCCAGTACTTC.

This chain uses TRBV9 with TRBJ2-3; D may be TRBD2 (5 bases). The CDR3 length is 16 residues. Germline lookup yields CDR1 SGDLS and CDR2 YYNGEE. V was pared by 2 bases and J by 0 bases, with 13 bases between. The CDR3 spells CASSVWTGESTDTQYF. The CDR3 region has the DNA TGTGCCAGCAGCGTTTGGACTGGTGAAAGCACAGATACGCAGTATTTT.

The chain joins TRBV30 to TRBJ2-3; 7 bases align to TRBD2. V shed 2 bases and J 0 bases; nucleotides not matched to a gene: 11. CDR3 length: 17 residues. Looked up from germline, CDR1 is GTSNPN and CDR2 is SVGIG (reference sequence). This CDR3 reads CAWSTRPSGMSTDTQYF. The CDR3, as DNA: TGTGCCTGGAGTACCCGCCCCAGCGGGATGAGCACAGATACGCAGTATTTT.

The chain recombines TRBV30 with TRBJ2-7; possibly TRBD1 for D (5 bases). CDR1 and CDR2 from the germline V gene are GTSNPN and SVGIG (reference sequence). The CDR3 length is 14 residues. With 5 bases removed from V and 6 bases from J, the gap between germline ends came to 20 bases. CDR3 nucleotides: TGTGCCTGGGCCCTAGGCCCCTCAAGGGGCGAGCAGTACTTC. Its protein is CAWALGPSRGEQYF.

CDR3 nucleotides: TGTGCCAGCAGCGTAAGTTTTCGGACTGGCAACACCGGGGAGCTGTTTTTT. It translates to CASSVSFRTGNTGELFF. V is TRBV9 and J is TRBJ2-2; tentative D call: TRBD2 (5 bases). In germline, CDR1 is SGDLS, CDR2 YYNGEE. This CDR3 region has 17 residues. Trimming cost V 1 base and J 2 bases, with 15 bases left between them.

V and J are TRBV5-8 and TRBJ2-5; a weak D match, TRBD2 (5 bases). Trimming stripped 6 bases from V and 5 bases from J, with 17 bases between. Germline V gene data show CDR1 as SGHTS and CDR2 as YDEGEE. The CDR3 extends over 14 amino acids. CDR3 sequence (DNA): TGTGCCAGCAATAACCGGGGATTGGGGGAGACCCAGTACTTC. This translates into CASNNRGLGETQYF.

This chain connects TRBV11-3 to TRBJ2-7, with 8 bases identical to TRBD1. J was trimmed by 7 bases and V by 4 bases; bases with no gene match: 3. Looked up from germline, CDR1 is SGHNT and CDR2 is YENEEA. The CDR3 spans 12 residues. CDR3 in DNA: TGTGCCAGCAGCTCGCACAGGGGGGAGCAGTACTTC. The encoded protein is CASSSHRGEQYF.

The V call is TRBV30, the J call TRBJ2-5; 8 bases match TRBD1. Germline V gene data show CDR1 as GTSNPN and CDR2 as SVGIG (reference sequence). The CDR3 sequence is 13 residues long. The trim removed 3 bases at V and 5 bases at J, leaving 5 bases unmatched. CDR3 DNA sequence: TGTGCCTGGAGAGACAGGGGAAGGGAGACCCAGTACTTC. Translated, it gives CAWRDRGRETQYF.

This clone was seen more than once but under ten times. The chain uses TRBV27 and TRBJ1-1; D not resolved. The V and J ends lost 5 bases and 4 bases respectively, with 14 bases between them. The CDR3 is 14 residues long. Germline lookup yields CDR1 MNHEY and CDR2 SMNVEV (reference sequence). The CDR3 loop reads CASSPPGGLTEAFF. The CDR3 bases are TGTGCCAGCAGTCCTCCGGGTGGACTCACTGAAGCTTTCTTT.

This chain joins TRBV7-2 and TRBJ1-5, with 8 bases lining up with TRBD1. The V and J ends lost 5 bases and 0 bases, in that order; junction bases with no gene match: 12. CDR3 length: 18 amino acids. Germline-derived CDR1 and CDR2 are SGHTA and FQGNSA. The CDR3 coding sequence is TGTGCCAGCAGCCGAACGACAGGGGCGTTTTATAGCAATCAGCCCCAGCATTTT. Residues: CASSRTTGAFYSNQPQHF.

This clone was seen once. The genes are TRBV5-6 and TRBJ2-7; no clear D gene. The CDR3 consists of 16 residues. Looked up from germline, CDR1 is SGHDT and CDR2 is YYEEEE. V was clipped by 0 bases and J by 1 base, with 14 bases between them. The CDR3: CASSLGQALNSYEQYF. The CDR3 DNA follows: TGTGCCAGCAGCTTGGGGCAGGCCCTAAATTCCTACGAGCAGTACTTC.

The rearrangement uses TRBV19 and TRBJ1-1, with D unresolved. This CDR3 contains 12 residues. CDR1 is LNHDA and CDR2 is SQIVND in the germline V gene (reference sequence). Trimming pared 5 bases from V and 1 base from J, leaving 5 bases between. CDR3 in DNA: TGTGCCAGTAGTCAAGCGAACACTGAAGCTTTCTTT. It is translated as CASSQANTEAFF.

This rearrangement joins TRBV9 to TRBJ2-3; the match to TRBD2 covers 15 bases. From germline, CDR1 is SGDLS and CDR2 YYNGEE. The trim removed 4 bases at V and 2 bases at J, leaving 8 bases unmatched. This CDR3 has 18 amino acids. The CDR3 spells CASSPFGTSGRLTDTQYF. The DNA of the CDR3 is TGTGCCAGCAGCCCGTTCGGGACTAGCGGGAGGCTCACAGATACGCAGTATTTT.

The chain employs TRBV18 and TRBJ1-2; D remains unclear. Germline V gene data show CDR1 as KGHSH and CDR2 as LQKENI. Trimming cost V 0 bases and J 2 bases, with 10 bases left between them. The CDR3 covers 15 residues. The CDR3 sequence: CASSPPGSRNYGYTF. As DNA, the CDR3 is TGTGCCAGCTCACCACCGGGCAGCAGGAACTATGGCTACACCTTC.

This rearrangement joins TRBV10-3 to TRBJ1-2; 9 bases agree with TRBD1. Germline CDR1 is ENHRY and CDR2 is SYGVKD. The CDR3 runs to 15 residues. The V gene end was trimmed by 11 bases and the J gene end by 4 bases; junction bases not matched to a gene: 14. CDR3 protein: CAVRDREGDIYGYTF. Written as DNA, the CDR3 is TGTGCCGTCCGGGACAGGGAAGGGGACATCTATGGCTACACCTTC.

J is TRBJ2-7 and V is TRBV28; TRBD2 agrees at 7 bases. This CDR3 region has 14 residues. The V segment lost 7 bases and the J segment 0 bases; nucleotides outside the gene matches: 6. Germline CDR1 MDHEN, CDR2 SYDVKM. This CDR3 is CASNPSGTSYEQYF. DNA for the CDR3: TGTGCCAGCAATCCGAGCGGGACCTCCTACGAGCAGTACTTC.

The chain joins TRBV30 to TRBJ2-5; the match to TRBD2 covers 13 bases. Germline CDR1 is GTSNPN and CDR2 is SVGIG (reference sequence). V shed 5 bases, J shed 4 bases, and the junction held 10 bases outside the gene matches. This CDR3 region has 16 residues. The CDR3 DNA follows: TGTGCCTGGTCTCGAGGACTAGCGGGAGCTCGAGAGACCCAGTACTTC. This translates into CAWSRGLAGARETQYF.

This chain joins TRBV7-9 and TRBJ1-4, with a possible D match to TRBD1 (5 bases). V was cut by 6 bases and J by 10 bases, with 18 bases left in between. The length of the CDR3 is 14 residues. Germline V lookup: CDR1 SEHNR, CDR2 FQNEAQ (reference sequence). The CDR3 spells CASRQDDTALKLFF. The CDR3 DNA reads TGTGCCAGCAGACAGGACGATACCGCCCTAAAACTGTTTTTT.

This clone was observed a few times. The chain links TRBV18 to TRBJ1-3; TRBD1 is a possible D gene (6 bases). V dropped 3 bases and J dropped 0 bases, with 15 bases sitting between them. The germline gives CDR1 KGHSH, CDR2 LQKENI. The CDR3 spans 17 residues. This CDR3 reads CASSPSTGLLSGNTIYF. The DNA of the CDR3 is TGTGCCAGCTCACCTTCGACAGGCCTCCTCTCTGGAAACACCATATATTTT.

The V gene is TRBV30, the J gene TRBJ2-1; TRBD1 might be the D (6 bases). With 1 base removed from V and 2 bases from J, the gap between germline ends came to 12 bases. CDR1 and CDR2 (germline): GTSNPN, SVGIG (reference sequence). The CDR3 runs to 15 residues. CDR3 in amino acids: CAWSARGIAYNEQFF. The CDR3 bases are TGTGCCTGGAGTGCCAGGGGTATCGCCTACAATGAGCAGTTCTTC. Complete variable domain (other parts from reference TRBV30 and TRBJ2-1): SQTIHQWPATLVQPVGSPLSLECTVEGTSNPNLYWYRQAAGRGLQLLFYSVGIGQISSEVPQNLSASRPQDRQFILSSKKLLLSDSGFYLCAWSARGIAYNEQFFGPGTRLTVL.

The chain has TRBV4-1 and TRBJ1-4; TRBD1 matches 7 bases. The germline gives CDR1 MGHRA, CDR2 YSYEKL. This CDR3 region has 15 residues. Losses at the gene ends were 3 bases for V and 3 bases for J; bases not matched to a gene: 4. CDR3 coding DNA: TGCGCCAGCAGCCAGGCAGGGGGAGCTAATGAAAAACTGTTTTTT. It specifies CASSQAGGANEKLFF.

The chain has TRBV9 and TRBJ1-6, with 7 bases identical to TRBD1. CDR1 SGDLS and CDR2 YYNGEE come from the germline V gene. The trim removed 4 bases at V and 4 bases at J, leaving 5 bases unmatched. CDR3 length equals 15 residues. CDR3 nucleotides: TGTGCCAGCAGCTTCGGGACAGAGTATAATTCACCCCTCCACTTT. Its protein is CASSFGTEYNSPLHF.

This chain links TRBV7-9 with TRBJ1-1, with 9 bases matching TRBD1. Germline values: CDR1 SEHNR, CDR2 FQNEAQ (reference sequence). With V trimmed by 5 bases and J by 1 base, 11 bases remained unmatched. The CDR3 runs to 17 residues. In DNA, the CDR3 is TGTGCCAGCAGCCGTCCGTCCGGGACAGGGTGGAACACTGAAGCTTTCTTT. It yields the protein CASSRPSGTGWNTEAFF. The variable domain in full, with the rest retrieved from reference TRBV7-9 and TRBJ1-1, is DTGVSQNPRHKITKRGQNVTFRCDPISEHNRLYWYRQTLGQGPEFLTYFQNEAQLEKSRLLSDRFSAERPKGSFSTLEIQRTEQGDSAMYLCASSRPSGTGWNTEAFFGQGTRLTVV.

This clone has more than one count but fewer than ten. The V gene is TRBV19, the J gene TRBJ2-7; tentative D call: TRBD1 (7 bases). Trimming shortened V by 11 bases and J by 6 bases, and 17 bases separated the two germline ends. This CDR3 comprises 12 residues. Per germline, CDR1 LNHDA and CDR2 SQIVND (reference sequence). CDR3 sequence: CAGPGGGGEQYF. The CDR3 DNA reads as TGTGCCGGACCAGGGGGAGGTGGCGAGCAGTACTTC.

The chain couples TRBV18 to TRBJ2-7; 12 positions agree with TRBD1. Germline V gene sequence: CDR1 KGHSH, CDR2 LQKENI. The CDR3 has 15 amino acids. The J segment lost 5 bases and the V segment lost 6 bases, leaving 8 bases of the junction unmatched. CDR3 residues: CASSPQGQGAHEQYF. The CDR3 nucleotides are TGTGCCAGCTCCCCGCAGGGACAGGGGGCGCACGAGCAGTACTTC.